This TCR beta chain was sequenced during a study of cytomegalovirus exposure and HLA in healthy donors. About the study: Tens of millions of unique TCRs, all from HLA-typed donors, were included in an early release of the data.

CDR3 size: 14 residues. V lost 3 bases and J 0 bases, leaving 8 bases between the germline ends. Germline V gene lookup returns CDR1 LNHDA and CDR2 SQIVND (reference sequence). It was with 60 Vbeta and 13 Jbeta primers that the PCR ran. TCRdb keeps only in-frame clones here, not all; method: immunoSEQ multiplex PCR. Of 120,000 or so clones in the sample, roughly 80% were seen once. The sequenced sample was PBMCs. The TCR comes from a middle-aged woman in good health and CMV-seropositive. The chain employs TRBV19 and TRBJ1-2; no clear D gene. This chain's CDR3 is CASSILQSNYGYTF. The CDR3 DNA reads TGTGCCAGTAGTATCTTACAGTCTAACTATGGCTACACCTTC. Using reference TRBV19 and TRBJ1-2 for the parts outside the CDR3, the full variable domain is DGGITQSPKYLFRKEGQNVTLSCEQNLNHDAMYWYRQDPGQGLRLIYYSQIVNDFQKGDIAEGYSVSREKKESFPLTVTSAQKNPTAFYLCASSILQSNYGYTFGSGTRLTVV.